This T cell receptor beta chain was identified in a study of blood T cell repertoires in COVID-19. Study-level background: Specimens from acute and convalescent COVID-19 originated in the United States, Italy and Spain. In each case, the material was cDNA or gDNA derived from T cells, B-cell-depleted T cells, or PBMCs.

Individuals aged about 18 to 90 years were recruited from around 22 US areas. V was trimmed by 5 bases and J by 7 bases, leaving 14 bases between them. CDR1 is SGHTA and CDR2 is FQGNSA in the germline V gene. The CDR3 has 14 residues. Original data processing: Amplifying reference gene primers gave estimates of nucleated cell counts. Sequencing used immunoSEQ multiplex PCR; TCRdb keeps in-frame clones, though not all of them. The DNA gave D and trimming, while V, J and clone size come from that table. The sample lists approximately 360,000 clones, 70% to 90% seen once, with about 0.89% in the top ten.

Sample: PBMCs or T cells enriched from blood (not recorded which). This TCR was sampled from a woman in her 30s with acute COVID-19. The genes are TRBV7-2 and TRBJ2-2; weak D call: TRBD2 (5 bases). This CDR3 is CASSPAPGDGELFF. The CDR3 DNA reads as TGTGCCAGCAGCCCAGCTCCCGGGGACGGGGAGCTGTTTTTT.